This T cell receptor (beta chain) was captured in a study of control samples from healthy donors and cancer patients. The table came from immunoSEQ multiplex PCR; TCRdb's copy has only in-frame clones and leaves some out. The data contain roughly 120,000 clones, over 85% of them seen just once; the ten biggest clones take up 2.6%. V trimming: 5 bases; J trimming: 4 bases; junction bases outside the gene matches: 3. This CDR3 contains 14 residues. Germline loops: CDR1 MNHEY, CDR2 SVGEGT. The TCR sequence derives from a man aged 25 to 45 in good health. The sample taken for sequencing was blood. The chain is built from TRBV6-2 or TRBV6-3 and TRBJ2-1, with 9 bases aligning to TRBD1. DNA of the CDR3: TGTGCCAGCAGTCAGGACAGGGGTTACAATGAGCAGTTCTTC. It translates to CASSQDRGYNEQFF.